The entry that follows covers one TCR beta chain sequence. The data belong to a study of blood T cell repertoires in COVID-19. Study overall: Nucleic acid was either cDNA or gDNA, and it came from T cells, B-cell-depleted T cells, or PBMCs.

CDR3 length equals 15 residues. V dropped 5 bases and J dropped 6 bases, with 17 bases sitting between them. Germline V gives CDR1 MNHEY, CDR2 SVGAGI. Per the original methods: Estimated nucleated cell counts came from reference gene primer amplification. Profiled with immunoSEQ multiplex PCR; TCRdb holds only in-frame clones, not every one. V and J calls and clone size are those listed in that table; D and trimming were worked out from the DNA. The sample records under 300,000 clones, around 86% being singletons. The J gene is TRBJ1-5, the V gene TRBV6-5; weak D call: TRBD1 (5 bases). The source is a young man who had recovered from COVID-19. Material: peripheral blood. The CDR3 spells CASSPRGSHSQPQHF. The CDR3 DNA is TGTGCCAGCAGTCCGCGGGGCAGCCACTCTCAGCCCCAGCATTTT.